These T cell receptor beta chains were read from a single sample in a study of blood T cell repertoires in COVID-19. The method was immunoSEQ multiplex PCR; TCRdb's version includes in-frame clones alone and lacks a portion of them. The sample contains some 340,000 clones, less than 90% of which appear only once. What was sequenced was PBMCs or T cells enriched from blood (not recorded which). All receptors derive from a woman aged 45 to 65 who had recovered from COVID-19. Each CDR3 is given with its conserved first and last residue. The order of the fields is V gene, CDR3 protein.

TRBV19 | CASSRGQGAQLINQPQHF
TRBV3-1/TRBV3-2 | CASSQGGTGITEAFF
TRBV30 | CAWAIRTTGHEAFF
TRBV9 | CASSVGSWGNTIYF
TRBV3-1/TRBV3-2 | CASSQDMVGGRGAFF
TRBV28 | CAGSKWEQPQHF
TRBV11-2 | CASSSLLRAQNYEQYF
TRBV6-2/TRBV6-3 | CASSTLGLSEAFF
TRBV12-5 | CASALNTEAFF
TRBV19 | CASSSGTGADTQYF
TRBV3-1/TRBV3-2 | CASSPPWTSGTRRSIEQYF
TRBV19 | CASRDYSVTDTQYF
TRBV9 | CASSPLGQGVTEAFF
TRBV30 | CAWHQGTVIGNTIYF
TRBV2 | CASSPDRVNEKLFF
TRBV4-3 | CASSQERSQNTEAFF
TRBV6-1 | CASSEGTGGNYGYTF
TRBV5-1 | CASSTSGRAENTGELFF
TRBV2 | CASSETSGGTQYF
TRBV10-1 | CASSESDGTSGSYEQYF
TRBV9 | CASSVVYKGSGEAFF
TRBV5-1 | CASSQLGENYEQYF
TRBV5-4 | CASSSDRGVMGRQYF
TRBV19 | CASSIQGASNQPQHF
TRBV15 | CATSSQGVDYGYTF
TRBV6-5 | CATTKSSYNEQFF
TRBV5-4 | CASSLGPDNEKLFF
TRBV7-3 | CASSLTGQRPYSGANVLTF
TRBV5-1 | CASSWYGDNYGYTF
TRBV25-1 | CASSVTALTTNEKLFF
TRBV11-3 | CASSLLAGTEAFF
TRBV11-3 | CASSLGAGSDYGYTF
TRBV5-6 | CASSLVSRVGRPYNEQFF
TRBV7-3 | CASSLWRPGGGELFF
TRBV7-2 | CASSPGVSYEQYF
TRBV27 | CASSSYRDGRGNQPQHF
TRBV6-5 | CASSYSGTGNSPLHF
TRBV2 | CASSERVPGPFGYTF
TRBV5-1 | CASSLLGTENTEAFF
TRBV9 | CASSVADGAGYEKLFF
TRBV6-5 | CASMREYSNQPQHF
TRBV7-2 | CASSLVPVEVGRANTEAFF
TRBV28 | CASSYPGGAWEAFF
TRBV27 | CASRRGQFNYGYTF
TRBV6-5 | CASSPQGHTEAFF
TRBV28 | CASRGGEGTEAFF
TRBV7-9 | CASSPGAGTGGGNTEAFF
TRBV10-3 | CAISGRGFSTDTQYF
TRBV5-1 | CASTHDGTAQETQYF
TRBV19 | CASSTQHPSTGEAFF
TRBV30 | CAWRAGQNTEAFF
TRBV14 | CASSQEGQGDYGYTF
TRBV5-1 | CASSLGGEYNEQFF
TRBV2 | CASSDRGLRNTEAFF